Below are 26 T cell receptor beta chains sequenced from a single sample in a study of cytotoxic CD8 clonotypes in ibrutinib-treated CLL. The repertoire was sequenced with immunoSEQ multiplex PCR; TCRdb's copy has only in-frame clones and lacks some. In the table there are some 140,000 clones, approximately 90% of which are singletons. The specimen comprised PBMCs, sampled after 12 months of ibrutinib treatment. The source is a human donor with chronic lymphocytic leukemia.

The chain recombines TRBV30 with TRBJ2-5; 11 bases are shared with TRBD2. Germline V lookup: CDR1 GTSNPN, CDR2 SVGIG (reference sequence). The CDR3 runs 15 residues. V trimming: 5 bases; J trimming: 1 base; junction bases outside the gene matches: 6. CDR3 sequence reads: CAWFPTSGTQETQYF. In nucleotides, the CDR3 is TGTGCCTGGTTCCCGACTAGCGGGACCCAAGAGACCCAGTACTTC.

V gene TRBV28 combines with J gene TRBJ1-2; 10 nucleotides match TRBD1. V was pared by 6 bases and J by 2 bases, with 12 bases of the junction left unmatched. The CDR3 extends over 17 amino acids. Germline V gene sequence: CDR1 MDHEN, CDR2 SYDVKM. The CDR3 DNA is TGTGCCAGCAGCCCAAGGACAGGGGGAGTAGTAAACTATGGCTACACCTTC. Residues: CASSPRTGGVVNYGYTF.

This rearrangement joins TRBV18 to TRBJ2-3; D not resolved. This CDR3 has 13 residues. Germline CDR1 reads KGHSH; CDR2 reads LQKENI. V lost 3 bases and J lost 3, with 7 bases in between. CDR3 amino acids: CASSPPGTDTQYF. CDR3 sequence (DNA): TGTGCCAGCTCACCCCCCGGAACAGATACGCAGTATTTT.

The chain links TRBV18 to TRBJ1-4, with TRBD1 matching over 7 bases. Germline-derived CDR1 and CDR2 are KGHSH and LQKENI. J was trimmed by 8 bases and V by 5 bases; bases with no gene match: 11. The CDR3 spans 15 residues. The CDR3 bases are TGTGCCAGCTCAGCGCGACAGGGCGGGGAGGAAAAACTGTTTTTT. Protein sequence: CASSARQGGEEKLFF.

This chain joins TRBV9 and TRBJ2-7, with 12 nucleotides matching TRBD2. Germline V gene sequence: CDR1 SGDLS, CDR2 YYNGEE. The trim removed 3 bases at V and 4 bases at J, leaving 2 bases unmatched. There are 14 residues in the CDR3. The CDR3 sequence: CASSAGTSGYEQYF. The CDR3, as DNA: TGTGCCAGCAGCGCCGGGACTAGCGGGTACGAGCAGTACTTC.

The CDR3 region has the DNA TGTGCCAGCAGCTCCGACCGGACAGCCCCCTACGAGCAGTACTTC. Encoded protein: CASSSDRTAPYEQYF. The rearrangement links TRBV7-9 to TRBJ2-7, with a tentative D call TRBD1 (6 bases). Germline CDR1 and CDR2: SEHNR and FQNEAQ (reference sequence). CDR3 length equals 15 residues. Trimming pared 4 bases from V and 2 bases from J, leaving 15 bases between. The variable domain in full, with the rest retrieved from reference TRBV7-9 and TRBJ2-7, is DTGVSQNPRHKITKRGQNVTFRCDPISEHNRLYWYRQTLGQGPEFLTYFQNEAQLEKSRLLSDRFSAERPKGSFSTLEIQRTEQGDSAMYLCASSSDRTAPYEQYFGPGTRLTVT.

This clone was counted only a few times. The V and J genes are TRBV19 and TRBJ1-5; no definite D call. Germline V CDR1 and CDR2: LNHDA, SQIVND (reference sequence). V lost 4 bases, J lost 3 bases, and 13 bases lay in between. The CDR3 contains 15 residues. The DNA of the CDR3 is TGTGCCAGTAGTAGGCGGGGTTATGACAATCAGCCCCAGCATTTT. Translating gives CASSRRGYDNQPQHF.

The chain employs TRBV7-2 and TRBJ2-7; perhaps TRBD2 as D (5 bases). This CDR3 is 14 amino acids long. The germline V and J ends were trimmed by 5 bases and 1 base, with 12 bases remaining between them. Germline V lookup: CDR1 SGHTA, CDR2 FQGNSA. CDR3: CASSRREKSYEQYF. For the CDR3, the DNA is TGTGCCAGCAGCCGAAGGGAGAAATCCTACGAGCAGTACTTC.

V gene TRBV5-1 combines with J gene TRBJ2-1; no reliable D call. CDR1 is SGHRS, CDR2 YFSETQ, per germline. CDR3 length: 14 residues. V gave up 1 base and J gave up 8 bases, with 13 bases separating them. CDR3 sequence reads: CASSLSLTSYEQFF. CDR3 coding DNA: TGCGCCAGCAGCTTGAGCCTAACTTCTTATGAGCAGTTCTTC. Full variable domain (remainder filled in from reference TRBV5-1 and TRBJ2-1): KAGVTQTPRYLIKTRGQQVTLSCSPISGHRSVSWYQQTPGQGLQFLFEYFSETQRNKGNFPGRFSGRQFSNSRSEMNVSTLELGDSALYLCASSLSLTSYEQFFGPGTRLTVL.

V is TRBV5-4 and J is TRBJ2-3; D ambiguous. V lost 2 bases and J lost 4, with 14 bases in between. CDR1 and CDR2 from the germline V gene are SGHNT and YYREEE (reference sequence). The length of the CDR3 is 15 residues. This chain's CDR3 is CASSFDLIGADTQYF. Written as DNA, the CDR3 is TGTGCCAGCAGCTTCGACTTGATTGGAGCAGATACGCAGTATTTT.

This chain links TRBV5-1 with TRBJ2-3; D uncertain. V was trimmed by 2 bases and J by 2 bases, leaving 6 bases between them. Germline loops: CDR1 SGHRS, CDR2 YFSETQ. This CDR3 region has 13 residues. CDR3 residues: CASSFRFTDTQYF. In DNA, the CDR3 is TGCGCCAGCAGCTTTCGATTCACAGATACGCAGTATTTT.

This clone was counted once. This chain joins TRBV9 and TRBJ2-6, with D unclear. Germline lookup yields CDR1 SGDLS and CDR2 YYNGEE. The length of the CDR3 is 15 residues. Between the trimmed V and J ends, which lost 6 bases and 0 bases, there was a span of 10 bases. CDR3 nucleotide sequence: TGTGCCAGCAACAAAGGGTACTCTGGGGCCAACGTCCTGACTTTC. Amino acid sequence: CASNKGYSGANVLTF.

The rearrangement uses TRBV5-1 and TRBJ2-7, with D unclear. The length of the CDR3 is 13 residues. The V and J ends lost 7 bases and 3 bases respectively, with 14 bases between them. Germline assignment: CDR1 SGHRS and CDR2 YFSETQ. Here the CDR3 DNA reads TGCGCCAGCGGGGAAGACACATTCTACGAGCAGTACTTC. It specifies CASGEDTFYEQYF.

V gene TRBV6-1 combines with J gene TRBJ2-7; maybe TRBD2 (6 bases). CDR3 length equals 13 residues. Germline lookup yields CDR1 MNHNS and CDR2 SASEGT. V was pared by 6 bases and J by 0 bases, with 9 bases between. The CDR3 nucleotides are TGTGCCAGCAGGGAGGGGATCTCCTACGAGCAGTACTTC. As protein: CASREGISYEQYF.

This chain joins TRBV11-2 and TRBJ2-5; 8 bases line up with TRBD1. Trimming removed 3 bases from V and 0 bases from J; junction bases left unmatched: 6. The germline gives CDR1 SGHAT, CDR2 FQNNGV. The CDR3 is 16 amino acids. DNA of the CDR3: TGTGCCAGCAGCTTGCCCGGGACAGGCGACCAAGAGACCCAGTACTTC. This sequence encodes CASSLPGTGDQETQYF.

This rearrangement joins TRBV7-2 to TRBJ2-3; 8 nucleotides match TRBD2. The V and J ends lost 2 bases and 4 bases, in that order; junction bases with no gene match: 8. The CDR3 spans 16 residues. Germline V gives CDR1 SGHTA, CDR2 FQGNSA. CDR3 DNA sequence: TGTGCCAGCAGCTTAAGCGGGAGCCCCCCCGCAGATACGCAGTATTTT. Encoded protein: CASSLSGSPPADTQYF.

This chain links TRBV11-2 with TRBJ2-1; D possibly corresponds to TRBD2 (5 bases). V lost 0 bases and J 7 bases, leaving 13 bases between the germline ends. This CDR3 is built from 15 residues. Germline V gene sequence: CDR1 SGHAT, CDR2 FQNNGV. The CDR3: CASSLEGGAWNEQFF. The DNA for the CDR3 is TGTGCCAGCAGCTTAGAAGGAGGAGCCTGGAATGAGCAGTTCTTC. The full variable domain, in which reference TRBV11-2 and TRBJ2-1 provide the parts outside the CDR3, is EAGVAQSPRYKIIEKRQSVAFWCNPISGHATLYWYQQILGQGPKLLIQFQNNGVVDDSQLPKDRFSAERLKGVDSTLKIQPAKLEDSAVYLCASSLEGGAWNEQFFGPGTRLTVL.

The chain employs TRBV14 and TRBJ1-2; D not resolved. Germline-derived CDR1 and CDR2 are SGHDN and FVKESK. There are 15 residues in the CDR3. V lost 0 bases and J lost 6, with 14 bases in between. The CDR3 loop is CASSQESSDWDGYTF. CDR3 bases: TGTGCCAGCAGCCAAGAAAGCAGCGACTGGGATGGCTACACCTTC.

This chain connects TRBV5-1 to TRBJ2-4; TRBD2 aligns across 7 bases. With V trimmed by 1 base and J by 3 bases, 19 bases remained unmatched. The CDR3 contains 20 residues. CDR1 is SGHRS and CDR2 is YFSETQ in the germline V gene. In nucleotides, the CDR3 is TGCGCCAGCAGCTTGCTGGGTCCGTCTAGCGGAGGCGGTTACAAAAACATTCAGTACTTC. It encodes CASSLLGPSSGGGYKNIQYF.

This chain uses TRBV30 with TRBJ2-6; possible D gene TRBD1, 5 bases. Germline loops: CDR1 GTSNPN, CDR2 SVGIG (reference sequence). V lost 0 bases, J lost 5 bases, and 14 bases lay in between. The CDR3 has 16 amino acids. The CDR3 sequence is CAWSVGQGLRANVLTF. The CDR3 DNA is TGTGCCTGGAGTGTGGGGCAGGGTTTAAGGGCCAACGTCCTGACTTTC. The whole variable domain, remainder taken from reference TRBV30 and TRBJ2-6, is SQTIHQWPATLVQPVGSPLSLECTVEGTSNPNLYWYRQAAGRGLQLLFYSVGIGQISSEVPQNLSASRPQDRQFILSSKKLLLSDSGFYLCAWSVGQGLRANVLTFGAGSRLTVL.

The rearrangement uses TRBV7-3 and TRBJ1-1; D unclear. Germline V gene data show CDR1 as SGHTA and CDR2 as FQGTGA. V was cut by 3 bases and J by 1 base, with 6 bases left in between. The CDR3 is 13 residues long. This CDR3 reads CASSFAGNTEAFF. In DNA form, the CDR3 reads TGTGCCAGCAGCTTCGCCGGGAACACTGAAGCTTTCTTT.

This clone was seen a single time. The chain joins TRBV4-2 to TRBJ2-7; 10 bases agree with TRBD2. V dropped 2 bases and J dropped 1; count of bases not matched to a gene: 5. This CDR3 region has 16 residues. CDR1 is LGHNA and CDR2 is YNFKEQ in the germline V gene. As DNA, the CDR3 is TGTGCCAGCAGCCAATACTCTAGCGGGAGTTCCTACGAGCAGTACTTC. Its translation is CASSQYSSGSSYEQYF.

This clone has more than one count but fewer than ten. The rearrangement joins TRBV19 to TRBJ1-1; weak D call: TRBD1 (5 bases). CDR1 and CDR2 (germline): LNHDA, SQIVND (reference sequence). V gave up 10 bases and J gave up 0 bases, with 15 bases separating them. The CDR3 contains 14 residues. The CDR3 DNA reads as TGTGCCACCCGTTGGGGCAATATGAACACTGAAGCTTTCTTT. Protein product: CATRWGNMNTEAFF. Using reference TRBV19 and TRBJ1-1 for the parts outside the CDR3, the full variable domain is DGGITQSPKYLFRKEGQNVTLSCEQNLNHDAMYWYRQDPGQGLRLIYYSQIVNDFQKGDIAEGYSVSREKKESFPLTVTSAQKNPTAFYLCATRWGNMNTEAFFGQGTRLTVV.

The CDR3 here is CASSISQAYEQYF. DNA for the CDR3: TGTGCCAGTAGTATATCACAGGCCTACGAGCAGTACTTC. J is TRBJ2-7 and V is TRBV19; D may be TRBD1 (5 bases). The CDR3 has 13 residues. V was cut by 2 bases and J by 2 bases, with 7 bases left in between. CDR1 is LNHDA and CDR2 is SQIVND in the germline V gene (reference sequence).

This clone was seen once. The genes are TRBV7-9 and TRBJ1-5; D perhaps matches TRBD1 (5 bases). The ends were cut back, 7 bases at V and 7 bases at J, with 11 bases in the middle. This CDR3 region has 12 residues. From germline, CDR1 is SEHNR and CDR2 FQNEAQ (reference sequence). CDR3 nucleotides: TGTGCCAGCAATATAGGGGAACAGCCCCAGCATTTT. Residues: CASNIGEQPQHF.

Concerning this clone itself: An end of the junction differs from the germline gene, which may be a read error. The gene calls are TRBV15 and TRBJ2-7, with 10 bases matching TRBD2. CDR1 LNHNV and CDR2 YYDKDF come from the germline V gene (reference sequence). This CDR3 spans 13 amino acids. CDR3 region: CATSITRSSGSLF. The CDR3 coding sequence is TGTGCCACCAGCATTACAAGGTCTAGCGGGAGTTTGTTC.